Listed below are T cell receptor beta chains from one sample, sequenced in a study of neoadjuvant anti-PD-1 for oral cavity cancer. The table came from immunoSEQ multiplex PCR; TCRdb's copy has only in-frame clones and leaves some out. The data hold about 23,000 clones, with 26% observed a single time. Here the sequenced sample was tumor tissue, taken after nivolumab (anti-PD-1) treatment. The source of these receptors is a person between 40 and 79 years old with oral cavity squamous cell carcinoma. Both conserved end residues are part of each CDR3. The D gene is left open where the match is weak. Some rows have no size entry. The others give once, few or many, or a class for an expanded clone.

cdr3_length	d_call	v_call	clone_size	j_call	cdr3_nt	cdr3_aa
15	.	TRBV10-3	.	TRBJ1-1	TGTGCCATCAGTGAGTCTAAGGGCTCGGGGCCTGAAGCTTTCTTT	CAISESKGSGPEAFF
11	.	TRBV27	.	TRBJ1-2	TGTGCCACCCACGGGGTCTATGGCTACACCTTC	CATHGVYGYTF
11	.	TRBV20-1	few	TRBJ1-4	TGCAGTGCTCCCACGGGGGAAAAACTGTTTTTT	CSAPTGEKLFF
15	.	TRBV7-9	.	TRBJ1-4	TGTGCCAGCAGCTCGCCGGGACAAGACTATGAAAAACTGTTTTTT	CASSSPGQDYEKLFF
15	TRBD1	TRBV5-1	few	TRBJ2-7	TGCGCCAGCAGCTTGCGGAACAGGGGGCTCTACGAGCAGTACTTC	CASSLRNRGLYEQYF
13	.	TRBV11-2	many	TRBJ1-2	TGTGCCAGCAGCTTAATCCCAGGCCATGGCTACACCTTC	CASSLIPGHGYTF
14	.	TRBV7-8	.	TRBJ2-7	TGTGCCAGCAGCTTACTAGGGGTTGCGGGGGAGCAGTACTTC	CASSLLGVAGEQYF
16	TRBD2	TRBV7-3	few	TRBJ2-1	TGTGCCAGCAGCCGGACTTTAGGGGAGGGGTACAATGAGCAGTTCTTC	CASSRTLGEGYNEQFF
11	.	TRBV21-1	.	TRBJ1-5	TGTGCCAGCAGCTACGAGGGGCAGAGGCATTTT	CASSYEGQRHF
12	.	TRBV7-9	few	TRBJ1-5	TGTGCCAGCAGCGACGGGGGACAGCCCCAGCATTTT	CASSDGGQPQHF
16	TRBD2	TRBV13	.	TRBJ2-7	TGTGCCAGCAGCTTCCAACTCGGGACTAGCGTTGTGGAGCAGTACTTC	CASSFQLGTSVVEQYF
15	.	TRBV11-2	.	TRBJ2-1	TGTGCCAGCAGCCGGATAATGGGCTCCTACAATGAGCAGTTCTTC	CASSRIMGSYNEQFF
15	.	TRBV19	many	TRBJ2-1	TGTGCCAGTAGTACGAGTGACAGGCTCCTAAATCATTATTTCTTC	CASSTSDRLLNHYFF
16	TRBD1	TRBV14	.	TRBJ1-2	TGTGCCAGCAGCCAAGTGGACAGGGGGGGGACCTATGGCTACACCTTC	CASSQVDRGGTYGYTF
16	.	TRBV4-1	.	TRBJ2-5	TGCGCCAGCAGCCAAGATTCTAGGGGGATCCAAGAGACCCAGTACTTC	CASSQDSRGIQETQYF
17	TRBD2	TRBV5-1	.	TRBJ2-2	TGCGCCAGCAGTGCAACTAGCGGAAGATCGAACACCGGGGAGCTGTTTTTT	CASSATSGRSNTGELFF
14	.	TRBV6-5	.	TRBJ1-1	TGTGCCAGCAGTTATACCTCGGGGAACACTGAAGCTTTCTTT	CASSYTSGNTEAFF
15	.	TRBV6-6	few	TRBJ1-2	TGTGCCAGCAGTTACCTCTGGGCAGGGCAATATGGCTACACCTTC	CASSYLWAGQYGYTF
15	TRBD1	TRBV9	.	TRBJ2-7	TGTGCCAGCAGCCCTCTCTCCGGGACAGAATACGAGCAGTACTTC	CASSPLSGTEYEQYF
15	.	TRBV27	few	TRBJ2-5	TGTGCCAGCAGTTTATACAAGCCCCTCCGGGAGACCCAGTACTTC	CASSLYKPLRETQYF
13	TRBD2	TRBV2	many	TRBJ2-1	TGTGCCAGTAACCTGGGGACTACTAATGAGCAGTTCTTC	CASNLGTTNEQFF
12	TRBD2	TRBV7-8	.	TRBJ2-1	TGTGCCAGCAGCAAAACTAGCGGTGAGCAGTTCTTC	CASSKTSGEQFF
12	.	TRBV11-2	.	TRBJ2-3	TGTGCCAGCAGCCAACGCACAGATACGCAGTATTTT	CASSQRTDTQYF
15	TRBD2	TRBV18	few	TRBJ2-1	TGTGCCAGCTCACCACCGAGCGGGAGTAAAGATGAGCAGTTCTTC	CASSPPSGSKDEQFF
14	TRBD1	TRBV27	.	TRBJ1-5	TGTGCCAGCAGTGGACAGGGTGGCAATCAGCCCCAGCATTTT	CASSGQGGNQPQHF
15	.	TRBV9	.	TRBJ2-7	TGTGCCAGCAGCGTAGCGGTAGGGAGATCCTACGAGCAGTACTTC	CASSVAVGRSYEQYF
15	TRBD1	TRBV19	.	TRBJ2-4	TGTGCCAGTAGTCCTCCGACAGGGGTTAGAAACATTCAGTACTTC	CASSPPTGVRNIQYF
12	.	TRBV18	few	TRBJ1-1	TGTGCCAGCTCACCCCAGGCGGGTGAAGCTTTCTTT	CASSPQAGEAFF
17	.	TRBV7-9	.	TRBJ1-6	TGTGCCAGCAGCTTAGGAGGGGGGAGCTCCTATAATTCACCCCTCCACTTT	CASSLGGGSSYNSPLHF
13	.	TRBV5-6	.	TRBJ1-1	TGTGCCAGCAGAGCAGGCAGGAACACTGAAGCTTTCTTT	CASRAGRNTEAFF
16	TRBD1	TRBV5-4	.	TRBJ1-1	TGTGCCAGCAGTCGGACAGGGGCGCGACTTTTTACTGAAGCTTTCTTT	CASSRTGARLFTEAFF
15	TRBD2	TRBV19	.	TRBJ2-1	TGTGCCAGTAGTATAGAACTAGCGGCCTACAATGAGCAGTTCTTC	CASSIELAAYNEQFF
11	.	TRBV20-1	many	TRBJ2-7	TGCAGTGCACTAGACTACCCAGAGCAGTACTTC	CSALDYPEQYF
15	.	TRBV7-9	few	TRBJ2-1	TGTGCCAGCAGCTCGCGAGGGTCCGGTTACAATGAGCAGTTCTTC	CASSSRGSGYNEQFF
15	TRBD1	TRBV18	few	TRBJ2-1	TGTGCCAGCTCACCGCAGGGACAGGGGGGGAATGAGCAGTTCTTC	CASSPQGQGGNEQFF
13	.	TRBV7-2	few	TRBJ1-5	TGTGCCAGCAGCTTAGGTATGCGTCAGCCCCAGCATTTT	CASSLGMRQPQHF
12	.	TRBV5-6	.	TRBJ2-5	TGTGCCAGCAGCCTGACAGCCGAGACCCAGTACTTC	CASSLTAETQYF
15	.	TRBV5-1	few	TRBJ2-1	TGCGCCAGCAGCTTCCAGCGGACGTCCTACAATGAGCAGTTCTTC	CASSFQRTSYNEQFF
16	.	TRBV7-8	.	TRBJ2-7	TGTGCCAGCAGCTTATTTCCTCCCCTAGCCACCTACGAGCAGTACTTC	CASSLFPPLATYEQYF
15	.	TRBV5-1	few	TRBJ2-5	TGCGCCAGCAGCCCGGGGCAGGGGCAGGGAGAGACCCAGTACTTC	CASSPGQGQGETQYF
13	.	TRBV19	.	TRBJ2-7	TGTGCCAGTAGTATCGGGGTAACCTACGAGCAGTACTTC	CASSIGVTYEQYF
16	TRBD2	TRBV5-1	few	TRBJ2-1	TGCGCCTATCGTGAGACTAGCGCCAGCTCCTACAATGAGCAGTTCTTC	CAYRETSASSYNEQFF
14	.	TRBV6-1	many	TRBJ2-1	TGTGCCAGCACTGAAGGTCCAGCCTACAATGAGCAGTTCTTC	CASTEGPAYNEQFF
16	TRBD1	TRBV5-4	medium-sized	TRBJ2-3	TGTGCCAGCAGCTTGGACAGTGGGACAGGGACAGATACGCAGTATTTT	CASSLDSGTGTDTQYF
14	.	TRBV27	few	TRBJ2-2	TGTGCCAGCAGCCCCCACAGGGCGACCGGGGAGCTGTTTTTT	CASSPHRATGELFF
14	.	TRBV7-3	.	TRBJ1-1	TGTGCCAGCAGCTTAGCGCAGGGTGATACTGAAGCTTTCTTT	CASSLAQGDTEAFF
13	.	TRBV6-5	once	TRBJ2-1	TGTGCCACCCAGGCGGCCTCCTACAATGAGCAGTTCTTC	CATQAASYNEQFF
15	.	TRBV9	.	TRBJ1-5	TGTGCCAGCAGCGGGGACGGCAATCCCAATCAGCCCCAGCATTTT	CASSGDGNPNQPQHF
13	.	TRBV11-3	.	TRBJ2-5	TGTGCCAGCAGCTCCGGACTTAAGGAGACCCAGTACTTC	CASSSGLKETQYF
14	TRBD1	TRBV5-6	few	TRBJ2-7	TGTGCCAGCAGCTCGGACAGGTGGTCCTACGAGCAGTACTTC	CASSSDRWSYEQYF
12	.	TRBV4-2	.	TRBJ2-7	TGTGCCAGCAGCCAAGTGGGATACGAGCAGTACTTC	CASSQVGYEQYF
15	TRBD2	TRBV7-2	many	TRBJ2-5	TGTGCCAGCAGCTTCGGGGGGACTAGACAAGAGACCCAGTACTTC	CASSFGGTRQETQYF
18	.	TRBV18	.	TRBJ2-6	TGTGCCAGCTCACCAAAGGACATTCTTCTCTCTGGGGCCAACGTCCTGACTTTC	CASSPKDILLSGANVLTF
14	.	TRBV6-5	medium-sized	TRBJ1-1	TGTGCCAGCAGTTACTCCGGGTCGAACACTGAAGCTTTCTTT	CASSYSGSNTEAFF
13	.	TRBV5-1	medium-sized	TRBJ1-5	TGCGCCAGCAGCTTGGGGGGGGATCAGCCCCAGCATTTT	CASSLGGDQPQHF
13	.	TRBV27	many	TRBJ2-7	TGTGCCAGCAGTCGGTCAGGACCTTACGAGCAGTACTTC	CASSRSGPYEQYF
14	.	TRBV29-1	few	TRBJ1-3	TGCAGCGCCTTCGGCGGGGGGTCTGGAAACACCATATATTTT	CSAFGGGSGNTIYF
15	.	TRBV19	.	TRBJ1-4	TGTGCCAGTAGTATGCGCCCAGAATTCTATGAAAAACTGTTTTTT	CASSMRPEFYEKLFF